This T cell receptor (beta chain) was retrieved from a study of early T cells in non-severe SARS-CoV-2 infection. Study-wide points: Using VDJdb, the matching emphasized anti-spike CD8 responses while missing private and CD4 specificities.

TCRdb analysed the 5' RACE reads with MiXCR anew, one entry per CDR3 protein. The data show under 50,000 distinct CDR3 sequences, about 4.2% seen once. The length of the CDR3 is 19 residues. Germline CDR1 is SGHAT and CDR2 is FQNNGV. Trimming cost V 2 bases and J 6 bases; bases outside gene matches: 10. A word on this clonotype: Its specificity is unknown.

The TCR originated in an adult who was a healthcare worker with PCR-confirmed SARS-CoV-2 infection or an uninfected control (not recorded which). Material for sequencing was whole blood. The V call is TRBV11-2, the J call TRBJ2-2, with 15 positions matching TRBD2. The CDR3: CASSLIGLAGGPEAGELFF. For the CDR3, the DNA is TGTGCCAGCAGCTTAATAGGACTAGCGGGAGGGCCGGAAGCCGGGGAGCTGTTTTTT.